The source of this T cell receptor beta chain is a study of T cell repertoires in cytomegalovirus infection. Overall study context: Indications came from public TCR beta signatures; they pointed to CMV infection and to a matching HLA type.

Germline CDR1 reads DFQATT; CDR2 reads SNEGSKA (reference sequence). Trimming cost V 1 base and J 4 bases, with 14 bases left between them. This CDR3 is 15 amino acids long. As regards this clonotype: Its antigen is as yet unknown.

MiXCR, run by TCRdb on the reads, gives a single entry per CDR3 protein. The sample lists roughly 230,000 distinct CDR3 sequences; about 15% were seen once. General study findings and limits: Identification of carriers of CMV plus the relevant HLA was achieved through cumulative public TCR beta family frequency.

This TCR was sampled from a human donor in good health (CMV status not recorded). Some clones in this sample may be carry-over from other donors' samples. The specimen was CD8+ T cells from PBMCs. The chain links TRBV20-1 to TRBJ2-1; D is unresolved. This CDR3 is CSARAPGRIYNEQFF. The CDR3 DNA is TGCAGTGCTAGAGCCCCCGGGCGCATTTACAATGAGCAGTTCTTC.